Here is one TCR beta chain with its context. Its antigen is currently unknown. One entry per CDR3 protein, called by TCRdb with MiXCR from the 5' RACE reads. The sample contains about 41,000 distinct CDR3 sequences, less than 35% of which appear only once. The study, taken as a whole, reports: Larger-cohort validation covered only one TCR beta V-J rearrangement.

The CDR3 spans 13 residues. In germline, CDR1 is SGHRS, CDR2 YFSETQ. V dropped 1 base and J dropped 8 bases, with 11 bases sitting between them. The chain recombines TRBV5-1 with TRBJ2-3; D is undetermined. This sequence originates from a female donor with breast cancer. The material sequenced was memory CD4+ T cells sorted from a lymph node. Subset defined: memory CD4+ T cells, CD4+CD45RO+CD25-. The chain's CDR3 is CASSLNWLSTQYF. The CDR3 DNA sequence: TGCGCCAGCAGCTTGAATTGGCTTAGTACGCAGTATTTT.